This entry lists 9 T cell receptor beta chains sequenced from one sample in a study of blood T cell repertoires in COVID-19. Clones were read by immunoSEQ multiplex PCR, and TCRdb kept only the in-frame ones, dropping some. Counted here are 450,000 to 500,000 clones, about 85% occurring once; the ten biggest clones make up approximately 0.7%. The sample was PBMCs or T cells enriched from blood (not recorded which). Receptor source: a woman in her late teens or twenties who had recovered from COVID-19.

The genes are TRBV12-5 and TRBJ1-5, with 7 bases aligning to TRBD1. The J segment lost 0 bases and the V segment lost 6 bases, leaving 5 bases of the junction unmatched. CDR1 LGHNT and CDR2 FRNRAP come from the germline V gene. The CDR3 contains 15 residues. DNA for the CDR3: TGTGCTAGTGGCTCCGGGACAGATAGCAATCAGCCCCAGCATTTT. Protein: CASGSGTDSNQPQHF.

This clone was recorded only once. V is TRBV7-2 and J is TRBJ2-7; 12 bases map to TRBD2. Germline trimming cut 6 bases from V and 6 bases from J; bases unmatched to any gene: 6. This CDR3 has 14 amino acids. Per the germline V gene, CDR1 is SGHTA and CDR2 is FQGNSA. DNA of the CDR3: TGTGCCAGCAGTTGGACTAGCGGGGAGGTCGAGCAGTACTTC. Its translation is CASSWTSGEVEQYF.

This clone was seen a few times. The V call is TRBV7-9, the J call TRBJ2-7; D is unresolved. The V and J ends lost 5 bases and 3 bases respectively, with 11 bases between them. Germline V gives CDR1 SEHNR, CDR2 FQNEAQ (reference sequence). The CDR3 contains 13 residues. CDR3 residues: CASSQAQFYEQYF. The DNA of the CDR3 is TGTGCCAGCAGCCAGGCGCAATTCTACGAGCAGTACTTC.

This chain links TRBV5-6 with TRBJ1-6; D is unclear. Trimming stripped 0 bases from V and 7 bases from J, with 11 bases between. CDR3 length: 15 residues. Per germline, CDR1 SGHDT and CDR2 YYEEEE. In nucleotides, the CDR3 is TGTGCCAGCAGCTTGGTTTCGACGGGGAATTCACCCCTCCACTTT. Protein product: CASSLVSTGNSPLHF.

V gene TRBV10-3 combines with J gene TRBJ2-5, with 8 bases lining up with TRBD2. The junction had 16 bases not matched to a gene; V was cut back by 10 bases and J by 0 bases. From germline, CDR1 is ENHRY and CDR2 SYGVKD. This CDR3 is 17 amino acids long. This CDR3 is CATGRATDLPYQETQYF. CDR3 DNA sequence: TGTGCCACCGGGAGGGCGACGGATCTACCGTACCAAGAGACCCAGTACTTC.

The chain recombines TRBV5-1 with TRBJ1-2; D gene ambiguous. CDR1 is SGHRS, CDR2 YFSETQ, per germline. V was pared by 0 bases and J by 2 bases, with 8 bases between. The CDR3 is 14 amino acids. In DNA form, the CDR3 reads TGCGCCAGCAGCTTGGAATCCGGGAACTATGGCTACACCTTC. Its translation: CASSLESGNYGYTF. The full variable domain, in which reference TRBV5-1 and TRBJ1-2 provide the parts outside the CDR3, is KAGVTQTPRYLIKTRGQQVTLSCSPISGHRSVSWYQQTPGQGLQFLFEYFSETQRNKGNFPGRFSGRQFSNSRSEMNVSTLELGDSALYLCASSLESGNYGYTFGSGTRLTVV.

A remark on this clone: An end of the junction differs from the germline gene, which may be a read error. The CDR3 nucleotides are TGTGCTAGTGGTTTGGTGCTGACAGGGAGGTCCTCCGAGCAGTACTTC. Protein: CASGLVLTGRSSEQYF. V is TRBV12-5 and J is TRBJ2-7; D is possibly TRBD1 (7 bases). CDR1 is LGHNT and CDR2 is FRNRAP in the germline V gene. This CDR3 is built from 16 residues.

CDR3 in amino acids: CASSHGGTFANTEAFF. CDR3 nucleotides: TGTGCCAGCAGCCATGGTGGGACATTTGCGAACACTGAAGCTTTCTTT. This chain joins TRBV3-1 (or the pseudogene TRBV3-2) and TRBJ1-1; possible D gene TRBD1, 6 bases. Germline CDR1 reads LGHDT; CDR2 reads YNNKEL (reference sequence). This CDR3 has 16 amino acids. V dropped 3 bases and J dropped 1 base, with 15 bases sitting between them.

In regard to this clone: Other DNA sequences of this sample code for an identical CDR3. This sequence joins TRBV29-1 and TRBJ1-4, with D possibly being TRBD1 (5 bases). Germline V lookup: CDR1 SQVTM, CDR2 ANQGSEA. V was pared by 6 bases and J by 6 bases, with 11 bases between. This CDR3 is 12 amino acids long. CDR3 in amino acids: CSVGGDDEKLFF. The CDR3 DNA is TGCAGCGTCGGGGGAGATGATGAAAAACTGTTTTTT.